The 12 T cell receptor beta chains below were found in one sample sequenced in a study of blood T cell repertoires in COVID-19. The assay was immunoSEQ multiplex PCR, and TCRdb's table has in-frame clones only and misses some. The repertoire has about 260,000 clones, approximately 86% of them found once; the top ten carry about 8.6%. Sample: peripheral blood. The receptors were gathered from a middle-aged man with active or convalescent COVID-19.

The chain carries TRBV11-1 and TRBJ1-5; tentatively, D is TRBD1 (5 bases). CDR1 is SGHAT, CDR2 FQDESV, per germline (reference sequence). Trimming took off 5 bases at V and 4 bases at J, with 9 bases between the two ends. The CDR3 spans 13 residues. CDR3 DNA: TGTGCCAGCAGCCGGGGGGGGAATCAGCCCCAGCATTTT. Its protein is CASSRGGNQPQHF. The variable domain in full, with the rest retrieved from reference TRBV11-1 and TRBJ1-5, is EAEVAQSPRYKITEKSQAVAFWCDPISGHATLYWYRQILGQGPELLVQFQDESVVDDSQLPKDRFSAERLKGVDSTLKIQPAELGDSAMYLCASSRGGNQPQHFGDGTRLSIL.

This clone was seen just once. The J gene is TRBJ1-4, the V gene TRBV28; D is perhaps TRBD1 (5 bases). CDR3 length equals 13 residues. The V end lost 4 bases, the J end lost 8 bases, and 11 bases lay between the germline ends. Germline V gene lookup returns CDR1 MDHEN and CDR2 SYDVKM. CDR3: CASSSPGVEKLFF. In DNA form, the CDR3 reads TGTGCCAGCAGTTCGCCGGGGGTGGAAAAACTGTTTTTT. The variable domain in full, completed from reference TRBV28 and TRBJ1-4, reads DVKVTQSSRYLVKRTGEKVFLECVQDMDHENMFWYRQDPGLGLRLIYFSYDVKMKEKGDIPEGYSVSREKKERFSLILESASTNQTSMYLCASSSPGVEKLFFGSGTQLSVL.

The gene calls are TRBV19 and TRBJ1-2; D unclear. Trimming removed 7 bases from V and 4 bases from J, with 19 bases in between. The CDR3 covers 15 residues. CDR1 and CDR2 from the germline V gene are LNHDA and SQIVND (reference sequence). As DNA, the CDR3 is TGTGCCAGTAATCCCCCTCACCGGGGAGGCTATGGCTACACCTTC. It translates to CASNPPHRGGYGYTF.

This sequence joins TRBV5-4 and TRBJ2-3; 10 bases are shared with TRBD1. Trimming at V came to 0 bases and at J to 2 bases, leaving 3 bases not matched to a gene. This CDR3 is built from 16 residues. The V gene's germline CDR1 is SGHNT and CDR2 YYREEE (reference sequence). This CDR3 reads CASSLGGTGATDTQYF. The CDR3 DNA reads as TGTGCCAGCAGCTTGGGTGGGACAGGGGCCACAGATACGCAGTATTTT.

In nucleotides, the CDR3 is TGTGCCTGGAATATGCAAGAGACCCAGTACTTC. Translating gives CAWNMQETQYF. The chain is built from TRBV30 and TRBJ2-5; D remains unclear. Germline V gene lookup returns CDR1 GTSNPN and CDR2 SVGIG (reference sequence). This CDR3 region has 11 residues. Deletions cut 4 bases from V and 2 bases from J, with 5 bases between.

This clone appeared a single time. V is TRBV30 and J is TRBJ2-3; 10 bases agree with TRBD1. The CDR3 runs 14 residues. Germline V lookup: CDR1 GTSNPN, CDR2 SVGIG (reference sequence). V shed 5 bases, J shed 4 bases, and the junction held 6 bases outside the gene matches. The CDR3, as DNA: TGTGCCTGGTCCGGGACAGGGGTCGCAGATACGCAGTATTTT. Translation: CAWSGTGVADTQYF.

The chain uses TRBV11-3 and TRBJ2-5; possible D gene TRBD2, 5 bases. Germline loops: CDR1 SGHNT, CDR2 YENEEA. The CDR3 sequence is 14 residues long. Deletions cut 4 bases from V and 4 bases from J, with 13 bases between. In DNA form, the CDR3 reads TGTGCCAGCAGCTCACGGAGCGGTGGAGAGACCCAGTACTTC. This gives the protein CASSSRSGGETQYF. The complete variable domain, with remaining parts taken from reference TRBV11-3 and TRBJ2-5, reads EAGVVQSPRYKIIEKKQPVAFWCNPISGHNTLYWYLQNLGQGPELLIRYENEEAVDDSQLPKDRFSAERLKGVDSTLKIQPAELGDSAVYLCASSSRSGGETQYFGPGTRLLVL.

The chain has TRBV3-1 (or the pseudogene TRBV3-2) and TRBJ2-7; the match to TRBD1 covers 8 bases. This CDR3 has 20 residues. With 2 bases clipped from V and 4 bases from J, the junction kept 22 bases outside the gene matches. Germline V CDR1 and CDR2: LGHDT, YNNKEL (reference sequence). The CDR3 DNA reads TGTGCCAGCAGCCAAATTACCGGGACAGGACTCGGGGGAGCCCCATACGAGCAGTACTTC. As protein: CASSQITGTGLGGAPYEQYF.

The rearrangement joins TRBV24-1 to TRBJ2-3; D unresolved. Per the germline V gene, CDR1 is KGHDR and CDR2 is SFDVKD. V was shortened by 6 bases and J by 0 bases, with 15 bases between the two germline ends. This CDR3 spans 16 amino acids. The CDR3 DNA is TGTGCCACCAGTCCCTTATCCGGAGCTAGCACAGATACGCAGTATTTT. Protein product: CATSPLSGASTDTQYF.

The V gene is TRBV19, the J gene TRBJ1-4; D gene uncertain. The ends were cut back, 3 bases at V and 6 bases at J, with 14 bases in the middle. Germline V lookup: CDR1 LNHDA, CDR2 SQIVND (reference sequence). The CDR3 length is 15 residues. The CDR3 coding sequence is TGTGCCAGTAGTATGGGTACGGGAGGGTATGAAAAACTGTTTTTT. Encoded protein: CASSMGTGGYEKLFF.

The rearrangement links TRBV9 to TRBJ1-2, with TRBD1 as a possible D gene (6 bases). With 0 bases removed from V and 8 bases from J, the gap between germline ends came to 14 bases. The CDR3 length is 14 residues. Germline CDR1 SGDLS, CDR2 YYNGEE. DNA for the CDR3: TGTGCCAGCAGCGTAGAGCTGACAGGCCTAGGCTACACCTTC. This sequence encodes CASSVELTGLGYTF.

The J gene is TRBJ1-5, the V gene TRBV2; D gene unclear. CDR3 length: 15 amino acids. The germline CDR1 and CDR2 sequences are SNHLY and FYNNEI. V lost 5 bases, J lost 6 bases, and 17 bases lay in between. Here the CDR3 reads CASSIRGGGVQPQHF. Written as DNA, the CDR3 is TGTGCCAGCAGTATTCGGGGAGGCGGGGTTCAGCCCCAGCATTTT.